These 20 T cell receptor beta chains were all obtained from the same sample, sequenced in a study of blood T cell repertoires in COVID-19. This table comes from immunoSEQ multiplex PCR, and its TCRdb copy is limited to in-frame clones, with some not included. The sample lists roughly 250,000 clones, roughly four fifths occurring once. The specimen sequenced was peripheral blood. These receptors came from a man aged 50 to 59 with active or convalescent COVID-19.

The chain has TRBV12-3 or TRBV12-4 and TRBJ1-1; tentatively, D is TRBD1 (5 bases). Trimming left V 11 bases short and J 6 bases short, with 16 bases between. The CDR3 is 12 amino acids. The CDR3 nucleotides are TGTGCCGCGGGGACGGGGGTTTCTGAAGCTTTCTTT. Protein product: CAAGTGVSEAFF.

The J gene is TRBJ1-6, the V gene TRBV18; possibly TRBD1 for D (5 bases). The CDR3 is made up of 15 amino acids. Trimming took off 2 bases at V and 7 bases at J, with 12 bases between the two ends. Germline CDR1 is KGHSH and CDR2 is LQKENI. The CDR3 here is CASSPGPGKNSPLHF. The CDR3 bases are TGTGCCAGCTCACCAGGGCCAGGGAAGAATTCACCCCTCCACTTT.

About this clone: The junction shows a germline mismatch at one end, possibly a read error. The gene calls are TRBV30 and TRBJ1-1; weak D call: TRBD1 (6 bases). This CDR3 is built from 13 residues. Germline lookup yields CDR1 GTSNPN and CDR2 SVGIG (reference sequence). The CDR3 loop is CACTQGMKTEAFF. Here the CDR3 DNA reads TGTGCCTGCACACAGGGTATGAAGACTGAAGCTTTCTTT.

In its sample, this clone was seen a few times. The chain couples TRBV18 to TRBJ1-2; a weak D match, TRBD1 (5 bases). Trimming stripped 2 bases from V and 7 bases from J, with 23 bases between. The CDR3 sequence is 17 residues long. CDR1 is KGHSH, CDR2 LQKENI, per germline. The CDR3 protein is CASSPTPPSDRSSGYTF. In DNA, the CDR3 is TGTGCCAGCTCACCAACACCCCCGTCTGACAGATCATCTGGCTACACCTTC.

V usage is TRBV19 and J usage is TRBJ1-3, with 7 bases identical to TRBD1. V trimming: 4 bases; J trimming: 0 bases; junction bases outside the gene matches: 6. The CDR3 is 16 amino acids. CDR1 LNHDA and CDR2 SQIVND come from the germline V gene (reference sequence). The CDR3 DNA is TGTGCCAGTAGTACTAGGGACAGCGACTCTGGAAACACCATATATTTT. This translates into CASSTRDSDSGNTIYF. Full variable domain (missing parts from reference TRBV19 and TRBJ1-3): DGGITQSPKYLFRKEGQNVTLSCEQNLNHDAMYWYRQDPGQGLRLIYYSQIVNDFQKGDIAEGYSVSREKKESFPLTVTSAQKNPTAFYLCASSTRDSDSGNTIYFGEGSWLTVV.

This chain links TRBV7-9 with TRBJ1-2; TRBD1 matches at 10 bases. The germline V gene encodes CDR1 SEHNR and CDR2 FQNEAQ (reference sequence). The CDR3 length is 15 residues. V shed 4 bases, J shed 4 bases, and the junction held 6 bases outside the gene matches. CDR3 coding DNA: TGTGCCAGCAGCTCCGGGACAGGGGAAGGCTATGGCTACACCTTC. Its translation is CASSSGTGEGYGYTF.

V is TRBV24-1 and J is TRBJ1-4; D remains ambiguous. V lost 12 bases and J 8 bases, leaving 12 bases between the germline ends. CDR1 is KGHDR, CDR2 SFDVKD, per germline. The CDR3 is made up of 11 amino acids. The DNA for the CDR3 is TGTGCCTCATCCGACGGGGAAAAACTGTTTTTT. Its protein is CASSDGEKLFF.

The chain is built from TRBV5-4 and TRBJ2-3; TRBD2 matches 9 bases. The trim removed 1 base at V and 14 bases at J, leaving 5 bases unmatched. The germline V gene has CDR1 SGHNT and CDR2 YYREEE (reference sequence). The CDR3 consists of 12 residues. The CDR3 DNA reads TGTGCCAGCAGCTTGCCCGCGGGGGGGCGGTATTTT. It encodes CASSLPAGGRYF.

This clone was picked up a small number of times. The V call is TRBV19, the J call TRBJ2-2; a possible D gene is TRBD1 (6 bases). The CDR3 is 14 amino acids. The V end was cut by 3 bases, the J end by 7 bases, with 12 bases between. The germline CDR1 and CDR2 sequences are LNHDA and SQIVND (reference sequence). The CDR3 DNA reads TGTGCCAGTAGTATTGAACAGGGCGGCGGGGAGCTGTTTTTT. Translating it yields CASSIEQGGGELFF.

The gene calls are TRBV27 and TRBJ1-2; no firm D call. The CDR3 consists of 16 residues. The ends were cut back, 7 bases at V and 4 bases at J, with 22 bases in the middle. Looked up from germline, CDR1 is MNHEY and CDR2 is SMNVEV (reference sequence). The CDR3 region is CASTHEMSVSSYGYTF. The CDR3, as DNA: TGTGCCAGCACTCATGAAATGTCAGTGTCGTCCTATGGCTACACCTTC.

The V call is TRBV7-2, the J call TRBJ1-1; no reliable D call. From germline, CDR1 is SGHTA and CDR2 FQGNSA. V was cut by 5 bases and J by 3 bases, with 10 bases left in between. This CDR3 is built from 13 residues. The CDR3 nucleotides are TGTGCCAGCAGCGAGACATTGGACACTGAAGCTTTCTTT. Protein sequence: CASSETLDTEAFF.

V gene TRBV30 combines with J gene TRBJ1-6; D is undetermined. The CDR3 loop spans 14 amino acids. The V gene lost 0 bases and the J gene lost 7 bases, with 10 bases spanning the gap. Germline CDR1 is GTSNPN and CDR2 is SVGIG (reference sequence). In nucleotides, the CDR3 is TGTGCCTGGAGTGTAGCGGTGAGCAATTCACCCCTCCACTTT. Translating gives CAWSVAVSNSPLHF.

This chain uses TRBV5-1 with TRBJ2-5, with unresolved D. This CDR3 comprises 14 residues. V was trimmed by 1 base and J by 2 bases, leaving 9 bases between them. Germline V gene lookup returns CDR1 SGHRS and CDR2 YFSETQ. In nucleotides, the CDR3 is TGCGCCAGCAGCTTGTTCAGGTCTCAAGAGACCCAGTACTTC. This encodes CASSLFRSQETQYF. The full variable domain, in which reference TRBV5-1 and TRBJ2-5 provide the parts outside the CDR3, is KAGVTQTPRYLIKTRGQQVTLSCSPISGHRSVSWYQQTPGQGLQFLFEYFSETQRNKGNFPGRFSGRQFSNSRSEMNVSTLELGDSALYLCASSLFRSQETQYFGPGTRLLVL.

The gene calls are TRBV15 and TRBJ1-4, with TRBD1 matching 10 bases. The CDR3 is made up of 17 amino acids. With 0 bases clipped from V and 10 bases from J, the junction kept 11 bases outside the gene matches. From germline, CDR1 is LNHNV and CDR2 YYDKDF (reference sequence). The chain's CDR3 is CATSRDGTGVLFGKLFF. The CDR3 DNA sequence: TGTGCCACCAGCAGAGACGGGACAGGGGTCCTTTTTGGAAAACTGTTTTTT.

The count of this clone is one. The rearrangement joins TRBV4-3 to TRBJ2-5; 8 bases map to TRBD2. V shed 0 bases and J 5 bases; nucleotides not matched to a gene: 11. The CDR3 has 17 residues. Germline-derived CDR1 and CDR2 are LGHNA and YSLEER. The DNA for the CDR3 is TGCGCCAGCAGCCAAGAATTCGGGCGGGGGGCTAGGGAGACCCAGTACTTC. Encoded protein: CASSQEFGRGARETQYF.

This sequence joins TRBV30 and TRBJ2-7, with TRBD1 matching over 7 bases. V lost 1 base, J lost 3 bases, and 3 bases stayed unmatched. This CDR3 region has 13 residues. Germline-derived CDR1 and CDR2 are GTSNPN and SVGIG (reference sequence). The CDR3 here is CAWSGQGRYEQYF. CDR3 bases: TGTGCCTGGAGTGGACAGGGTCGCTACGAGCAGTACTTC.

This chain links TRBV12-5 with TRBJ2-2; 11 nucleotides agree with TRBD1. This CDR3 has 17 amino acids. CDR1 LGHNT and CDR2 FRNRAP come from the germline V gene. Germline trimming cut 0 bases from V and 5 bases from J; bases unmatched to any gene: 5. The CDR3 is CASGLVGTGGLTGELFF. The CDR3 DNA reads TGTGCTAGTGGTTTGGTAGGGACAGGGGGATTGACCGGGGAGCTGTTTTTT.

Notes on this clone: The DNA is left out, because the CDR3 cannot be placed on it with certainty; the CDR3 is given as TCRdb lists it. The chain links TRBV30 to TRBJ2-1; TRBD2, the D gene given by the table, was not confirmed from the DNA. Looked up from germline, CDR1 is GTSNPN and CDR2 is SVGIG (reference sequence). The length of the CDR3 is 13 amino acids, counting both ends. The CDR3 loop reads CAWSVLLWNEQFF.

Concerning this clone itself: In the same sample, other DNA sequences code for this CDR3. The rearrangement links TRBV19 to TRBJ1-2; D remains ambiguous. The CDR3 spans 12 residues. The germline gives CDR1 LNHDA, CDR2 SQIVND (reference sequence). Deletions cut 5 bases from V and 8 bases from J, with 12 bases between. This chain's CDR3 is CASSPQEGGYTF. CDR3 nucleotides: TGTGCCAGTAGTCCTCAGGAAGGAGGCTACACCTTC.

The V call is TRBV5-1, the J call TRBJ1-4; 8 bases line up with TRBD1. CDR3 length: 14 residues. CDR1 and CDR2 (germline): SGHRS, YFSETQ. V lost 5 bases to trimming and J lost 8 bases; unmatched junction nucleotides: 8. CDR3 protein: CASRDLTGDEKLFF. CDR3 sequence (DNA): TGCGCCAGCAGGGATTTGACAGGGGACGAAAAACTGTTTTTT.